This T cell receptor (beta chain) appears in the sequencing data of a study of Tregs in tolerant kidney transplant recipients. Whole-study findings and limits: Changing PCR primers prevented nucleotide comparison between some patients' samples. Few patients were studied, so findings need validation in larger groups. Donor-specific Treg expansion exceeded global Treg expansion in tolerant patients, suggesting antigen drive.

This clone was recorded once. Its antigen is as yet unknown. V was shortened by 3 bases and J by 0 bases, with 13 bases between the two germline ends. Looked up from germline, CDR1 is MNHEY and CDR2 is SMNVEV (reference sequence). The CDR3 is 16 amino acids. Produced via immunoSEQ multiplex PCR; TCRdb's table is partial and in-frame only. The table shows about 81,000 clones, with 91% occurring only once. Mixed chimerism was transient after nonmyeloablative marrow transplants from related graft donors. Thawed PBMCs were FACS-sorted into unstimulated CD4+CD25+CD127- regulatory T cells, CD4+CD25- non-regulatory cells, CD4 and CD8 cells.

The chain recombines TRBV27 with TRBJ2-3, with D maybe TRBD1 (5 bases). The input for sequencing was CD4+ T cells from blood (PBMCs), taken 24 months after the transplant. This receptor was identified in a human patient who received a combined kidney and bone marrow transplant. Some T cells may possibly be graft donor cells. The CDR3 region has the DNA TGTGCCAGCAGTTTGGACAACAACCCTAGCACAGATACGCAGTATTTT. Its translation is CASSLDNNPSTDTQYF.